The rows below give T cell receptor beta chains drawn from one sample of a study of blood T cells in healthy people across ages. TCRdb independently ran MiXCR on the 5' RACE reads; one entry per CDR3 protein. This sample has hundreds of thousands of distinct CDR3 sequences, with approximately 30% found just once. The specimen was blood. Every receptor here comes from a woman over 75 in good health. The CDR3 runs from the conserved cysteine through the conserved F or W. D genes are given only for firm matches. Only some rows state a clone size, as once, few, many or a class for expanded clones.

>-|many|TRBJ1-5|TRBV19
CASSMGNRYNQPQHF
TGTGCCAGTAGTATGGGGAACAGGTACAATCAGCCCCAGCATTTT
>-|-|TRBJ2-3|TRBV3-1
CASSQAVGIYTDTQYF
TGTGCCAGCAGCCAAGCTGTTGGTATTTACACAGATACGCAGTATTTT
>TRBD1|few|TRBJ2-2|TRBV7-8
CASSGQGGYTGELFF
TGTGCCAGCAGCGGACAGGGGGGATACACCGGGGAGCTGTTTTTT
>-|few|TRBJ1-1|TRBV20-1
CSAKRQTNTEAFF
TGCAGTGCTAAGAGACAGACGAACACTGAAGCTTTCTTT
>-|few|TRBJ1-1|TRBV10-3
CAIKNQNTEAFF
TGTGCCATCAAAAACCAGAACACTGAAGCTTTCTTT
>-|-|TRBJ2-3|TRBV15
CASSREQPSTDTQYF
TGTGCCTCCAGCAGAGAGCAACCTAGCACAGATACGCAGTATTTT
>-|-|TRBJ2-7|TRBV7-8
CASSLPLRYGVFRQYF
TGTGCCAGCAGCTTACCTTTGAGATACGGGGTCTTCCGGCAGTACTTC
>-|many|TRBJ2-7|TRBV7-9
CASEGQSGEQYF
TGTGCCAGCGAGGGTCAGTCGGGCGAGCAGTACTTC
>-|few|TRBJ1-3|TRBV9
CASSVEIPGQISGNTIYF
TGTGCCAGCAGCGTAGAAATACCTGGTCAGATCTCTGGAAACACCATATATTTT
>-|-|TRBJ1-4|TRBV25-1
CASSEGLATNEKLFF
TGTGCCAGCAGTGAAGGCCTTGCAACTAATGAAAAACTGTTTTTT
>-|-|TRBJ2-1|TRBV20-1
CSATLANNEQFF
TGCAGTGCTACACTAGCTAACAATGAGCAGTTCTTC
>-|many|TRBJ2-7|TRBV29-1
CSVGADRSYEQYF
TGCAGCGTTGGGGCAGATCGCTCCTACGAGCAGTACTTC
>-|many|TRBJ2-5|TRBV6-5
CASSYPDLQETQYF
TGTGCCAGCAGTTATCCTGACTTACAAGAGACCCAGTACTTC
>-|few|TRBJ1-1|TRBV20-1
CSAQQGNTEAFF
TGCAGTGCCCAACAGGGGAACACTGAAGCTTTCTTT
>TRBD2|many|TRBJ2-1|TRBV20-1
CSAPRTSGVTGEQFF
TGCAGTGCTCCTCGGACTAGCGGGGTCACGGGTGAGCAGTTCTTC
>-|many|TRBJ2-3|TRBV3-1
CASSPRSGSDTQYF
TGTGCCAGCAGCCCCCGATCGGGGTCAGATACGCAGTATTTT
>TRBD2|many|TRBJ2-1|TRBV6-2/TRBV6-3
CASSYFLAGAYNEQFF
TGTGCCAGCAGTTACTTCCTAGCGGGGGCCTACAATGAGCAGTTCTTC
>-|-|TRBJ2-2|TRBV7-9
CASSLDSPRTGELFF
TGTGCCAGCAGCTTGGATTCACCGAGGACCGGGGAGCTGTTTTTT
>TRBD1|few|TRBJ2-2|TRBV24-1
CATSDDTWTGGAGELFF
TGTGCCACCAGTGATGATACGTGGACAGGGGGCGCCGGGGAGCTGTTTTTT
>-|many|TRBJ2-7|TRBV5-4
CASSLPMREQYF
TGTGCCAGCAGCCTACCGATGAGGGAGCAGTACTTC
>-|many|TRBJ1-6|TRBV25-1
CASSETGNSPLHF
TGTGCCAGCAGTGAAACAGGGAATTCACCCCTCCACTTT
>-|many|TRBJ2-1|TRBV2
CASKQGLPVINEQFF
TGTGCCAGTAAGCAGGGGCTTCCCGTAATCAATGAGCAGTTCTTC
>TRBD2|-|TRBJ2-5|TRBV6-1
CASSEGVAGGPGRETQYF
TGTGCCAGCAGTGAAGGCGTAGCGGGGGGGCCTGGTCGAGAGACCCAGTACTTC
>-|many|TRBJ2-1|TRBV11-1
CASSPNWDEQFF
TGTGCCAGCAGCCCAAATTGGGATGAGCAGTTCTTC
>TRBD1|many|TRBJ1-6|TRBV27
CASSLQGAAYNSPLHF
TGTGCCAGCAGTTTACAGGGGGCCGCCTATAATTCACCCCTCCACTTT
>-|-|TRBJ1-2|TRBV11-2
CASSPTGGARMDGYTF
TGTGCCAGCAGCCCGACCGGGGGGGCGCGAATGGATGGCTACACCTTC
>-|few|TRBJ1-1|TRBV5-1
CASSLALPTTEAFF
TGCGCCAGCAGCTTGGCCTTGCCGACCACTGAAGCTTTCTTT